The clone carrying this TCR beta chain was picked up many times. Time point specified: after trial treatment. Treatment reported: LDRT plus nivolumab, ipilimumab, low-dose cyclophosphamide and aspirin (RACIN trial). The data were taken from a study of low-dose radiotherapy and immunotherapy resistance in tumors. As for the study in general: Each patient was administered nivolumab intravenously at 240 mg, which was a flat dose, every two weeks, along with intravenous ipilimumab at 1 mg/kg every six weeks.

The J segment lost 9 bases and the V segment lost 4 bases, leaving 13 bases of the junction unmatched. Germline CDR1 MDHEN, CDR2 SYDVKM. The CDR3 sequence is 16 residues long. cDNA synthesis used a TRAV/TRBV-specific primer set for both chains. Both a constant-region primer and a V-primer adapter served to amplify TCRs across 15 to 25 PCR cycles. TCRdb analysed the reads with MiXCR anew, one entry per CDR3 protein. This table has 30,000 to 45,000 distinct CDR3 sequences, less than 25% appearing once. The sequence derives from a female donor with ovarian cancer. The material was PBMCs, obtained after low-dose radiotherapy plus immunotherapy. The chain is built from TRBV28 and TRBJ2-1, with 9 positions matching TRBD2. The CDR3, as DNA: TGTGCCAGCAGTTCCACGGGACTAGCAGGCGTCAGTGAGCAGTTCTTC. Protein product: CASSSTGLAGVSEQFF. The whole variable domain, filled in from reference TRBV28 and TRBJ2-1, reads DVKVTQSSRYLVKRTGEKVFLECVQDMDHENMFWYRQDPGLGLRLIYFSYDVKMKEKGDIPEGYSVSREKKERFSLILESASTNQTSMYLCASSSTGLAGVSEQFFGPGTRLTVL.